This TCR beta chain was profiled in a study of blood T cells in healthy people across ages. Study outcomes and limitations: Diversity of TCR beta correlated strongly with naive T cell percentage.

Looked up from germline, CDR1 is MNHNS and CDR2 is SASEGT. The V gene end was trimmed by 9 bases and the J gene end by 5 bases; junction bases not matched to a gene: 12. The CDR3 contains 15 residues. With respect to this clonotype: Antigen specificity is unknown.

PCR was performed a second time for about 7 to 12 cycles using a sample-barcoded 5' primer and a J-beta primer mix. All cDNA molecules were each tagged by a template-switch adaptor with 12 random nucleotides. TCRdb ran MiXCR on the 5' RACE reads and lists one entry per CDR3 protein. The profile shows about 1,000,000 distinct CDR3 sequences, 45% of them singletons. Sequencing was carried out using blood. V gene TRBV6-1 combines with J gene TRBJ2-3, with TRBD2 matching 9 bases. The clonotype originates from a woman aged 55-69 years in good health. DNA for the CDR3: TGTGCCAGTCATAGCGGGAGACCCCTTGGAGATACGCAGTATTTT. Amino acids: CASHSGRPLGDTQYF.